The clone carrying this T cell receptor (beta chain) was observed a few times. This record comes from a study of T-cell memory formation after mild COVID-19. The CDR3 spans 13 residues. V was cut by 8 bases and J by 2 bases, with 9 bases left in between. CDR1 and CDR2 (germline): LNHDA, SQIVND (reference sequence). TCRdb recomputed calls from the 5' RACE reads with MiXCR, one row per CDR3 protein. The sample lists more than 450,000 distinct CDR3 sequences, about 20% seen once, with around 12% in the top ten. The rearrangement uses TRBV19 and TRBJ2-2; D uncertain. Sequencing was done on a sample of PBMCs or a T cell subset sorted from them (not recorded which). This clonotype was sampled from an adult woman who had mild COVID-19 (a few samples of this study predate the infection). Cell type and time point are not known. As DNA, the CDR3 is TGTGCCAGTTCAGATCTCAACACCGGGGAGCTGTTTTTT. The encoded protein is CASSDLNTGELFF.